Listed here are 7 T cell receptor beta chains from one sample, sequenced in a study of blood T cell repertoires in COVID-19. Some clones are missing from TCRdb's copy, which holds only in-frame ones; the method was immunoSEQ multiplex PCR. Among some 78,000 clones listed, around 91% were seen once. The sequenced sample consisted of peripheral blood. Receptor source: a man between 70 and 80 years old with active or convalescent COVID-19.

The chain couples TRBV11-2 to TRBJ1-2; D is unclear. The CDR3 has 14 residues. Trimming took 3 bases from V and 3 from J, leaving 11 bases between them. The germline V gene encodes CDR1 SGHAT and CDR2 FQNNGV. The CDR3 is CASSFTSADYGYTF. The CDR3 nucleotides read TGTGCCAGCAGCTTTACGTCGGCGGACTATGGCTACACCTTC.

This chain connects TRBV7-6 to TRBJ1-2; TRBD1 matches 7 bases. CDR1 is SGHVS, CDR2 FNYEAQ, per germline. After removal of 1 base from V and 3 bases from J, the junction contained 5 bases not matched to a gene. The length of the CDR3 is 15 residues. The CDR3 region is CASSLGPGGDYGYTF. In DNA form, the CDR3 reads TGTGCCAGCAGCTTAGGACCAGGGGGTGACTATGGCTACACCTTC.

This sequence joins TRBV19 and TRBJ1-5; 7 nucleotides align to TRBD1. The J segment lost 5 bases and the V segment lost 2 bases, leaving 3 bases of the junction unmatched. The CDR3 contains 14 residues. Germline V CDR1 and CDR2: LNHDA, SQIVND (reference sequence). CDR3 protein: CASSIIGGHQPQHF. The CDR3 nucleotides read TGTGCCAGTAGTATAATAGGGGGCCATCAGCCCCAGCATTTT.

A single count supports this clone. CDR3 sequence reads: CASSYERPINSPLHF. CDR3 DNA: TGTGCCAGCAGTTACGAGCGGCCGATAAATTCACCCCTCCACTTT. The chain is built from TRBV6-6 and TRBJ1-6; unclear D gene. The CDR3 sequence is 15 residues long. Trimming left V 2 bases short and J 7 bases short, with 12 bases between. Germline loops: CDR1 MNHNY, CDR2 SVGAGI (reference sequence).

The gene calls are TRBV6-1 and TRBJ1-6, with D possibly TRBD1 on 5 matching bases. The CDR3 runs to 14 residues. Germline CDR1 and CDR2: MNHNS and SASEGT. Trimming pared 5 bases from V and 7 bases from J, leaving 12 bases between. The CDR3 region has the DNA TGTGCCAGCAGTCGCGAAGGACACAATTCACCCCTCCACTTT. This sequence encodes CASSREGHNSPLHF.

The J gene is TRBJ2-4, the V gene TRBV19; tentative D call: TRBD2 (7 bases). The CDR3 contains 14 residues. The V end was cut by 7 bases, the J end by 7 bases, with 17 bases between. CDR1 and CDR2 from the germline V gene are LNHDA and SQIVND (reference sequence). The CDR3 DNA follows: TGTGCCAGTACTGCCGGGGGGCGACGGAACATTCAGTACTTC. Translated, it gives CASTAGGRRNIQYF.

The V gene is TRBV11-2, the J gene TRBJ2-2, with D possibly matching TRBD2 (6 bases). Trimming pared 4 bases from V and 2 bases from J, leaving 11 bases between. This CDR3 contains 15 residues. The germline gives CDR1 SGHAT, CDR2 FQNNGV. CDR3 sequence reads: CASSWGTSNTGELFF. The DNA of the CDR3 is TGTGCCAGCAGCTGGGGGACTTCTAACACCGGGGAGCTGTTTTTT.